The source of this T cell receptor (beta chain) is a study of OX40 agonist ivuxolimab in advanced cancers. The protocol was immunoSEQ multiplex PCR, while the TCRdb copy is restricted to in-frame clones and leaves out a portion. The repertoire holds around 100,000 clones, around 90% seen once, with around 0.15% in the top ten. Sequenced here: CD4+ or CD8+ T cells sorted from blood, sampled in a trial of the OX40 agonist ivuxolimab. This clonotype was obtained from an adult with an advanced solid tumor such as melanoma, head and neck, liver or kidney cancer.

CDR3 amino acids: CASTRGRTDNEKLFF. The CDR3 DNA follows: TGCGCCAGCACCAGAGGGAGGACAGATAATGAAAAACTGTTTTTT. The rearrangement joins TRBV5-1 to TRBJ1-4; maybe TRBD1 (6 bases). CDR1 is SGHRS, CDR2 YFSETQ, per germline. The V end was cut by 6 bases, the J end by 4 bases, with 16 bases between. This CDR3 region has 15 residues.